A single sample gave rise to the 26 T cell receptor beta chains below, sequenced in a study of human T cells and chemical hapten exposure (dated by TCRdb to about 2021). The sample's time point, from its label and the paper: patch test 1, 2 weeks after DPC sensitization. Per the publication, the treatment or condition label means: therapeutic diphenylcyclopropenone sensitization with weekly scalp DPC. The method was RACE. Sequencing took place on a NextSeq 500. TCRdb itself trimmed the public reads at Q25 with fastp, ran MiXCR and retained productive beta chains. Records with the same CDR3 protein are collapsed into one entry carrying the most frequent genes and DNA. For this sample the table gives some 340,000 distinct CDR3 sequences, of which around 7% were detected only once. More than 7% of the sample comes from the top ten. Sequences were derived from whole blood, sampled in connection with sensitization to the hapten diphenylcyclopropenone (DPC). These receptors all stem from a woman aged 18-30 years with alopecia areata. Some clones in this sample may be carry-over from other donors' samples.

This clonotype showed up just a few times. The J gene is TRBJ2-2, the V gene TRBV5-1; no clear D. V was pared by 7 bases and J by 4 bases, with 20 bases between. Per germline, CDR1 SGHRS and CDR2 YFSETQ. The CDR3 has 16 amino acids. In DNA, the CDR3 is TGCGCCAGCTCCAGGACGAGCCTACCCGGCACCGGGGAGCTGTTTTTT. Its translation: CASSRTSLPGTGELFF.

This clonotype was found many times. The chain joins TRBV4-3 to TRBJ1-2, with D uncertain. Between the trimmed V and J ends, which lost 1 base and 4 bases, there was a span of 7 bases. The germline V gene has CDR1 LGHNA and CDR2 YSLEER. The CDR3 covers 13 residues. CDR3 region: CASSQGGIYGYTF. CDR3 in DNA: TGCGCCAGCAGCCAAGGAGGCATCTATGGCTACACCTTC.

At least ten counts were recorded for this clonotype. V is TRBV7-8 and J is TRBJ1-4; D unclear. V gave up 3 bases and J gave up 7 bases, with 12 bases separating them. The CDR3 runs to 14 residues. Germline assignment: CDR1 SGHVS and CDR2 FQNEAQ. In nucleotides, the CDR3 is TGTGCCAGCAGCTTTCAAGGGTTCGGTGAAAAACTGTTTTTT. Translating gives CASSFQGFGEKLFF.

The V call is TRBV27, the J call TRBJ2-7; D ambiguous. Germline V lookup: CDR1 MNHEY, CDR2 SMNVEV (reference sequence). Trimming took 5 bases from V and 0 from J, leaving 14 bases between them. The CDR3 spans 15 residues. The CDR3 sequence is CASSLTDGFSYEQYF. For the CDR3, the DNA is TGTGCCAGCAGTCTAACGGACGGATTCTCCTACGAGCAGTACTTC.

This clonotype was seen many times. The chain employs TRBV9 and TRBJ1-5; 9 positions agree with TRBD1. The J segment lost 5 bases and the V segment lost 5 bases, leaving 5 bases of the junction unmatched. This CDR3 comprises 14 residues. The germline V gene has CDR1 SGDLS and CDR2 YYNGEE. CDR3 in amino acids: CASSSGQGYQPQHF. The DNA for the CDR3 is TGTGCCAGCAGTTCTGGACAGGGGTATCAGCCCCAGCATTTT.

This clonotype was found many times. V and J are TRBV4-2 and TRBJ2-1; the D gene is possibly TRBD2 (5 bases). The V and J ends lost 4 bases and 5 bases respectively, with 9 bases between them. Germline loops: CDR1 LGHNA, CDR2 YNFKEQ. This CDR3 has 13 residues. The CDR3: CASSPSGDNEQFF. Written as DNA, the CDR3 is TGTGCCAGCAGCCCATCCGGGGACAATGAGCAGTTCTTC.

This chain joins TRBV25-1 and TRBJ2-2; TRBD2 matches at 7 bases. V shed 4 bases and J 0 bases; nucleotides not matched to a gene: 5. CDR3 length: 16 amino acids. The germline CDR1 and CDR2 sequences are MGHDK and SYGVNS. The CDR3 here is CASSVAGSANTGELFF. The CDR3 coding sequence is TGTGCCAGCAGTGTAGCGGGTAGCGCGAACACCGGGGAGCTGTTTTTT.

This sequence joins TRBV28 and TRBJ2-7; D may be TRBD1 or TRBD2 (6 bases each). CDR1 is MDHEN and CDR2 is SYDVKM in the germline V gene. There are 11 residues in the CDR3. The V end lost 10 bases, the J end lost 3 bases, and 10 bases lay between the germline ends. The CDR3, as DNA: TGTGCCACCGCGGGACACTACGAGCAGTACTTC. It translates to CATAGHYEQYF. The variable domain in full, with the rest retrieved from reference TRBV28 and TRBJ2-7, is DVKVTQSSRYLVKRTGEKVFLECVQDMDHENMFWYRQDPGLGLRLIYFSYDVKMKEKGDIPEGYSVSREKKERFSLILESASTNQTSMYLCATAGHYEQYFGPGTRLTVT.

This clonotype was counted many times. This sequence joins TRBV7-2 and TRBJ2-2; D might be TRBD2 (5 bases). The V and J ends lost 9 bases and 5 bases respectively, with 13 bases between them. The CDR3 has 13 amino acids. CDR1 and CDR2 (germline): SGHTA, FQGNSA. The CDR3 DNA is TGTGCCAGTAGCGTTTCTGGGACCGGGGAGCTGTTTTTT. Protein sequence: CASSVSGTGELFF.

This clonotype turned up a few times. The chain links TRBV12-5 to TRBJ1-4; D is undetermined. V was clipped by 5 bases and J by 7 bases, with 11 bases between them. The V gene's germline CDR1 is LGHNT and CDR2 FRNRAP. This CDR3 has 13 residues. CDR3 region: CASGPGVTEKLFF. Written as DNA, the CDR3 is TGTGCTAGTGGTCCCGGGGTTACTGAAAAACTGTTTTTT. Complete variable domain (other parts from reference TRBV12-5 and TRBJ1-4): DARVTQTPRHKVTEMGQEVTMRCQPILGHNTVFWYRQTMMQGLELLAYFRNRAPLDDSGMPKDRFSAEMPDATLATLKIQPSEPRDSAVYFCASGPGVTEKLFFGSGTQLSVL.

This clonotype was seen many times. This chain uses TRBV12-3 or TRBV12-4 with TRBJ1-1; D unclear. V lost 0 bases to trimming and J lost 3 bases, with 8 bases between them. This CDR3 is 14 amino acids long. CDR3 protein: CASSLARWDTEAFF. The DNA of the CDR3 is TGTGCCAGCAGTTTAGCGCGATGGGACACTGAAGCTTTCTTT.

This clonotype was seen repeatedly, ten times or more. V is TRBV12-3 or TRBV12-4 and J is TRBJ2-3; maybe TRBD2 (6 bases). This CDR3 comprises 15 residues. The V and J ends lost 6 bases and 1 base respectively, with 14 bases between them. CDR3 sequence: CASSQRGGGTDTQYF. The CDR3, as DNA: TGTGCCAGCAGCCAAAGGGGCGGGGGCACAGATACGCAGTATTTT.

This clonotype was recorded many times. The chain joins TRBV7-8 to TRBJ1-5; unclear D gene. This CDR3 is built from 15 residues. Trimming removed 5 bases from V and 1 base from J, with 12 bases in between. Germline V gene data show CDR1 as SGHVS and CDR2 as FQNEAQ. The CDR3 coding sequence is TGTGCCAGCAGCCCTGAGCGCGTAAGCAATCAGCCCCAGCATTTT. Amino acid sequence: CASSPERVSNQPQHF.

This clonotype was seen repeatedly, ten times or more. Here the CDR3 reads CASSRPPREQYF. Here the CDR3 DNA reads TGTGCCAGCAGCCGCCCCCCCCGCGAGCAGTACTTC. The chain links TRBV28 to TRBJ2-7; the D is unclear. Germline V lookup: CDR1 MDHEN, CDR2 SYDVKM. The CDR3 extends over 12 amino acids. The V gene lost 6 bases and the J gene lost 6 bases, with 12 bases spanning the gap. The whole variable domain, filled in from reference TRBV28 and TRBJ2-7, reads DVKVTQSSRYLVKRTGEKVFLECVQDMDHENMFWYRQDPGLGLRLIYFSYDVKMKEKGDIPEGYSVSREKKERFSLILESASTNQTSMYLCASSRPPREQYFGPGTRLTVT.

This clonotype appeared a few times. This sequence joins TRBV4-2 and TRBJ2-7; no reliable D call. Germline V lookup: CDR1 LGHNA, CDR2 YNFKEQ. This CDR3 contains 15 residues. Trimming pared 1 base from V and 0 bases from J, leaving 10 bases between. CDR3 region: CASSQVLGTSYEQYF. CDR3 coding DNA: TGTGCCAGCAGCCAAGTCCTCGGCACCTCCTACGAGCAGTACTTC.

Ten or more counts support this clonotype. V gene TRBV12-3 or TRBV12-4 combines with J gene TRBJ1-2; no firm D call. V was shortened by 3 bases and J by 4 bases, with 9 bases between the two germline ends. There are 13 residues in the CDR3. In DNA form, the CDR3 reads TGTGCCAGCAGTTTGGCCGGGTCCTATGGCTACACCTTC. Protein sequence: CASSLAGSYGYTF.

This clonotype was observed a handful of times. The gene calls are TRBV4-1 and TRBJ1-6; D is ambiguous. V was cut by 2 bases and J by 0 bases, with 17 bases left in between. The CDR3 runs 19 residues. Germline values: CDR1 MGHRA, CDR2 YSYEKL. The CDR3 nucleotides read TGCGCCAGCAGCCAAATAGTAGCGCTTGGGAGCTCCTATAATTCACCCCTCCACTTT. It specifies CASSQIVALGSSYNSPLHF.

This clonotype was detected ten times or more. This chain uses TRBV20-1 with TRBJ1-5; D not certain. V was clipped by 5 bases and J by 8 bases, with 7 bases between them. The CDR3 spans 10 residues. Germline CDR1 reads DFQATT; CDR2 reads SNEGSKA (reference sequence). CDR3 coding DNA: TGCAGTGCTGAGCTCGAGCCCCAGCATTTT. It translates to CSAELEPQHF.

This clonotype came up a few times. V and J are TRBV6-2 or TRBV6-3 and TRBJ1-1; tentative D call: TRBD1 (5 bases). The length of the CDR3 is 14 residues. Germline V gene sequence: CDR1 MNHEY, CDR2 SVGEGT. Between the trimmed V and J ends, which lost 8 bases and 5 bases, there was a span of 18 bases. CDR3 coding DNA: TGTGCCAGCTCTGGTGAGGGGATGAGGACTGAAGCTTTCTTT. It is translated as CASSGEGMRTEAFF.

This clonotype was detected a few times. This chain's CDR3 is CASSEGTGYGYTF. The CDR3 coding sequence is TGTGCCAGCAGTGAAGGTACAGGCTATGGCTACACCTTC. V gene TRBV2 combines with J gene TRBJ1-2, with D perhaps TRBD1 (5 bases). Deletions cut 1 base from V and 4 bases from J, with 7 bases between. The CDR3 is made up of 13 amino acids. Germline V gene sequence: CDR1 SNHLY, CDR2 FYNNEI.

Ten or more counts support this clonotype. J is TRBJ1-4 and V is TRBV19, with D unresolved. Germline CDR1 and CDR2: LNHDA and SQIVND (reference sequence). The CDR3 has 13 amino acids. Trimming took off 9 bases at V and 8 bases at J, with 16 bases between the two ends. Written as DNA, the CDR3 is TGTGCCAGCGGAGTCCTTAAGAGGGAAAAACTGTTTTTT. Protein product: CASGVLKREKLFF.

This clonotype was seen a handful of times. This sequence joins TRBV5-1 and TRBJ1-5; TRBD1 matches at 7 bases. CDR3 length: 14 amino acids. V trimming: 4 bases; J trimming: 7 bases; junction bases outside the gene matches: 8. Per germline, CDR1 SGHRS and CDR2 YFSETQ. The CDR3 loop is CASSPGTEGQPQHF. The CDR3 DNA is TGCGCCAGCAGCCCCGGGACAGAGGGCCAGCCCCAGCATTTT.

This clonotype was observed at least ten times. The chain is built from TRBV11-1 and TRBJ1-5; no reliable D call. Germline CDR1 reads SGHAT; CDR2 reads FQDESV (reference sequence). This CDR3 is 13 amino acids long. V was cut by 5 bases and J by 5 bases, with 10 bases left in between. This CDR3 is CASSADGDQPQHF. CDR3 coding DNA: TGTGCCAGCAGCGCAGACGGTGATCAGCCCCAGCATTTT.

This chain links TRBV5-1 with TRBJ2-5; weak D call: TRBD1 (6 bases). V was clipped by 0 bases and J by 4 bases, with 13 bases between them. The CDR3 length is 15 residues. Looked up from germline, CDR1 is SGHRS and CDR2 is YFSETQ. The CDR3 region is CASSLENTGRETQYF. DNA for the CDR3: TGCGCCAGCAGCTTGGAAAACACAGGGCGAGAGACCCAGTACTTC.

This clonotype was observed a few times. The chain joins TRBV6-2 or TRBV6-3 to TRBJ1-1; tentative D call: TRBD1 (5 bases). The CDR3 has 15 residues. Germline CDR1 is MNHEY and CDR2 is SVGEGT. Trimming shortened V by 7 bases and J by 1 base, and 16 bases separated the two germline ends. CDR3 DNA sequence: TGTGCCAGCATCACATTGGGACGAAGGAACACTGAAGCTTTCTTT. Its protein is CASITLGRRNTEAFF.

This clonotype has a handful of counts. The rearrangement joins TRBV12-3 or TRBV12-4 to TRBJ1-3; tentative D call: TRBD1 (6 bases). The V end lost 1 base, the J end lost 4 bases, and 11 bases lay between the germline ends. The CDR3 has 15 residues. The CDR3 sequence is CASSLEGVVGNTIYF. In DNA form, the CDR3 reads TGTGCCAGCAGTTTAGAGGGGGTCGTGGGAAACACCATATATTTT.